This T cell receptor (beta chain) appears in the sequencing data of a study of cytomegalovirus exposure and HLA in healthy donors. The CDR3 runs to 14 residues. CDR1 is SGHAT, CDR2 FQNNGV, per germline. Trimming took 5 bases from V and 4 from J, leaving 14 bases between them. The protocol was immunoSEQ multiplex PCR, while the TCRdb copy is restricted to in-frame clones and leaves out a portion. This sample carries 250,000 to 400,000 clones, roughly 87% of them seen once, and the ten largest clones take approximately 1.1%. The rearrangement links TRBV11-2 to TRBJ1-1, with D possibly TRBD1 on 6 matching bases. The material sequenced was PBMCs. This TCR came from a woman in her twenties or thirties in good health and CMV-seropositive. CDR3 nucleotide sequence: TGTGCCAGCAGCAACGGGGTAGGGGGCACTGAAGCTTTCTTT. Its translation: CASSNGVGGTEAFF. The full variable domain, completed using reference TRBV11-2 and TRBJ1-1, is EAGVAQSPRYKIIEKRQSVAFWCNPISGHATLYWYQQILGQGPKLLIQFQNNGVVDDSQLPKDRFSAERLKGVDSTLKIQPAKLEDSAVYLCASSNGVGGTEAFFGQGTRLTVV.